Below are 18 T cell receptor beta chains sequenced from a single sample in a study of cytomegalovirus exposure and HLA in healthy donors. This table comes from immunoSEQ multiplex PCR, and its TCRdb copy is limited to in-frame clones, with some not included. The sample yields around 400,000 clones, 86% seen once. Source material: PBMCs. The receptors come from a woman aged 18-29 years in good health and CMV-seronegative.

This chain connects TRBV19 to TRBJ1-1; the D is unclear. This CDR3 contains 13 residues. Per germline, CDR1 LNHDA and CDR2 SQIVND (reference sequence). With 5 bases removed from V and 3 bases from J, the gap between germline ends came to 10 bases. The CDR3 spells CASSVRPHTEAFF. Written as DNA, the CDR3 is TGTGCCAGTAGTGTCAGGCCTCACACTGAAGCTTTCTTT.

The CDR3 coding sequence is TGTGCCAGCAGTTCCGGACGGACTAGCGGGAGGGCCGGGTCCTACAATGAGCAGTTCTTC. This gives the protein CASSSGRTSGRAGSYNEQFF. This chain links TRBV27 with TRBJ2-1; TRBD2 agrees at 15 bases. Unmatched junction bases numbered 11, after V lost 4 bases and J lost 1 base. Germline values: CDR1 MNHEY, CDR2 SMNVEV (reference sequence). The CDR3 sequence is 20 residues long.

The rearrangement uses TRBV5-4 and TRBJ1-5; perhaps TRBD1 as D (5 bases). The germline V gene has CDR1 SGHNT and CDR2 YYREEE (reference sequence). Deletions cut 5 bases from V and 5 bases from J, with 20 bases between. The CDR3 loop spans 16 amino acids. DNA of the CDR3: TGTGCCAGCAGTTCAGGGCCCGTACCGGGGGATCAGCCCCAGCATTTT. Its translation is CASSSGPVPGDQPQHF.

The chain is built from TRBV6-1 and TRBJ2-5; possibly TRBD1 for D (5 bases). Trimming removed 6 bases from V and 5 bases from J, with 16 bases in between. This CDR3 contains 14 residues. Per germline, CDR1 MNHNS and CDR2 SASEGT. In nucleotides, the CDR3 is TGTGCCAGCAGACTCAGCCAGGGTACGGAGACCCAGTACTTC. Encoded protein: CASRLSQGTETQYF.

This chain uses TRBV27 with TRBJ1-5; D unresolved. V was trimmed by 0 bases and J by 4 bases, leaving 7 bases between them. In germline, CDR1 is MNHEY, CDR2 SMNVEV (reference sequence). The CDR3 sequence is 14 residues long. The CDR3 DNA reads as TGTGCCAGCAGTTTATCCAAAGCGAATCAGCCCCAGCATTTT. Encoded protein: CASSLSKANQPQHF.

This clone was found once. In nucleotides, the CDR3 is TGTGCCATCAGAGGACAGTTGAATTCACCCCTCCACTTT. This sequence encodes CAIRGQLNSPLHF. The J gene is TRBJ1-6, the V gene TRBV6-1; D is possibly TRBD1 (6 bases). The CDR3 totals 13 residues. V lost 10 bases and J lost 7, with 14 bases in between. CDR1 is MNHNS, CDR2 SASEGT, per germline.

The chain employs TRBV11-2 and TRBJ2-2; 10 nucleotides match TRBD1. Germline assignment: CDR1 SGHAT and CDR2 FQNNGV. This CDR3 contains 16 residues. The V gene end was trimmed by 1 base and the J gene end by 7 bases; junction bases not matched to a gene: 6. The CDR3 region has the DNA TGTGCCAGCAGCTTAGCTTGGGGACAGGGGAGCGGGGAGCTGTTTTTT. Translated: CASSLAWGQGSGELFF.

Only one count was recorded for this clone. J is TRBJ1-2 and V is TRBV5-4, with 7 nucleotides matching TRBD1. After removal of 0 bases from V and 2 bases from J, the junction contained 7 bases not matched to a gene. The germline V gene has CDR1 SGHNT and CDR2 YYREEE (reference sequence). This CDR3 has 16 amino acids. The CDR3 sequence is CASSLEVEGANYGYTF. DNA of the CDR3: TGTGCCAGCAGCTTGGAGGTGGAGGGGGCCAACTATGGCTACACCTTC.

The CDR3 protein is CASSQEGLADTQYF. Written as DNA, the CDR3 is TGCGCCAGCAGCCAAGAGGGGCTAGCGGATACGCAGTATTTT. The rearrangement uses TRBV4-1 and TRBJ2-3; perhaps TRBD2 as D (6 bases). This CDR3 comprises 14 residues. Germline values: CDR1 MGHRA, CDR2 YSYEKL. Trimming removed 0 bases at V and 6 bases at J, with 10 bases between.

The chain uses TRBV5-6 and TRBJ1-1; unclear D gene. Between the trimmed V and J ends, which lost 4 bases and 6 bases, there was a span of 10 bases. Per germline, CDR1 SGHDT and CDR2 YYEEEE. This CDR3 region has 12 residues. In DNA form, the CDR3 reads TGTGCCAGCAGCGAGGGTTCCCCTGAAGCTTTCTTT. Translation gives CASSEGSPEAFF.

The gene calls are TRBV28 and TRBJ1-1; D unclear. CDR1 MDHEN and CDR2 SYDVKM come from the germline V gene. The V end was cut by 2 bases, the J end by 3 bases, with 10 bases between. The CDR3 runs to 14 residues. The CDR3 sequence is CASSLVPGDTEAFF. In DNA, the CDR3 is TGTGCCAGCAGTTTAGTACCCGGGGACACTGAAGCTTTCTTT.

V is TRBV5-4 and J is TRBJ2-7, with TRBD1 identical over 9 bases. The CDR3 is made up of 15 amino acids. CDR1 is SGHNT, CDR2 YYREEE, per germline (reference sequence). With 0 bases clipped from V and 3 bases from J, the junction kept 4 bases outside the gene matches. The CDR3 reads CASSLERTGVYEQYF. CDR3 nucleotide sequence: TGTGCCAGCAGCTTGGAACGGACAGGGGTCTACGAGCAGTACTTC.

The chain has TRBV18 and TRBJ2-2, with TRBD2 matching 14 bases. Germline V lookup: CDR1 KGHSH, CDR2 LQKENI. This CDR3 contains 18 residues. With 4 bases clipped from V and 0 bases from J, the junction kept 4 bases outside the gene matches. For the CDR3, the DNA is TGTGCCAGCTCACGGACTAGCGGGGGGCCTTCGAACACCGGGGAGCTGTTTTTT. Protein: CASSRTSGGPSNTGELFF.

The V and J genes are TRBV2 and TRBJ2-7; possible D gene TRBD1, 6 bases. Between the trimmed V and J ends, which lost 4 bases and 2 bases, there was a span of 12 bases. CDR1 and CDR2 from the germline V gene are SNHLY and FYNNEI. This CDR3 comprises 14 residues. This chain's CDR3 is CASSAWTVPYEQYF. The CDR3 region has the DNA TGTGCCAGCAGTGCTTGGACAGTTCCCTACGAGCAGTACTTC.

The chain is built from TRBV2 and TRBJ2-1; a weak D match, TRBD1 (5 bases). The CDR3 has 19 amino acids. Deletions cut 7 bases from V and 0 bases from J, with 25 bases between. Germline V gene data show CDR1 as SNHLY and CDR2 as FYNNEI. CDR3 DNA sequence: TGTGCCAGCAATCAAAGATCCCAAGGGGCCGCACTCTCCTACAATGAGCAGTTCTTC. Protein: CASNQRSQGAALSYNEQFF.

The chain links TRBV6-6 to TRBJ2-2, with 8 positions matching TRBD1. Trimming cost V 4 bases and J 7 bases; bases outside gene matches: 8. Germline V CDR1 and CDR2: MNHNY, SVGAGI (reference sequence). This CDR3 is 15 amino acids long. This chain's CDR3 is CASSWDRLRGGELFF. The CDR3 DNA is TGTGCCAGCAGTTGGGACAGGCTACGTGGCGGGGAGCTGTTTTTT.

This clone was picked up one time. The chain is built from TRBV9 and TRBJ2-3; 9 positions match TRBD2. The CDR3 spans 15 residues. The germline gives CDR1 SGDLS, CDR2 YYNGEE. J lost 4 bases, V lost 6 bases, and 9 bases had no gene match. This CDR3 reads CASTAGGGAADTQYF. The CDR3 bases are TGTGCCAGCACTGCTGGCGGGGGGGCGGCAGATACGCAGTATTTT.

The chain employs TRBV9 and TRBJ2-1; TRBD2 matches at 7 bases. The germline CDR1 and CDR2 sequences are SGDLS and YYNGEE. J lost 4 bases, V lost 0 bases, and 7 bases had no gene match. The CDR3 length is 16 residues. CDR3 loop: CASSVVPSGRYNEQFF. The DNA for the CDR3 is TGTGCCAGCAGCGTAGTACCTAGCGGAAGATACAATGAGCAGTTCTTC. The entire variable domain, with the rest obtained from reference TRBV9 and TRBJ2-1, is as follows: DSGVTQTPKHLITATGQRVTLRCSPRSGDLSVYWYQQSLDQGLQFLIQYYNGEERAKGNILERFSAQQFPDLHSELNLSSLELGDSALYFCASSVVPSGRYNEQFFGPGTRLTVL.